This T cell receptor beta chain originates from a study of cytomegalovirus exposure and HLA in healthy donors. Study-level background: About 82 million unique TCRs from HLA-typed donors were held in an early release of data.

V was pared by 2 bases and J by 0 bases, with 10 bases of the junction left unmatched. Germline CDR1 is MNHEY and CDR2 is SMNVEV (reference sequence). CDR3 size: 17 residues. PCR used 60 Vbeta primers and 13 Jbeta primers. Assay used: immunoSEQ multiplex PCR; TCRdb lists only in-frame clones, some missing. The sample lists about 200,000 clones, around 85% occurring once. Sequenced sample: PBMCs. The TCR sequence derives from a girl aged 2 to 9 in good health and CMV-seronegative. The chain recombines TRBV27 with TRBJ2-7; the match to TRBD2 covers 7 bases. CDR3 in DNA: TGTGCCAGCAGTTTAAGATCCAGCGGGGTGGGCTCCTACGAGCAGTACTTC. This sequence encodes CASSLRSSGVGSYEQYF.